These 27 T cell receptor beta chains were all obtained from the same sample, sequenced in a study of control samples from healthy donors and cancer patients. The repertoire was sequenced with immunoSEQ multiplex PCR; TCRdb's copy has only in-frame clones and lacks some. The sample has 400,000 to 450,000 clones, 90% seen once. Sequencing was performed on PBMCs. All receptors come from a man aged 35-49 years with head and neck cancer.

The chain carries TRBV11-2 and TRBJ2-7; perhaps TRBD2 as D (5 bases). The length of the CDR3 is 14 residues. Per germline, CDR1 SGHAT and CDR2 FQNNGV. Between the trimmed V and J ends, which lost 3 bases and 4 bases, there was a span of 13 bases. The CDR3: CASSLLSGAYEQYF. The CDR3 DNA is TGTGCCAGCAGCTTGCTAAGCGGTGCTTACGAGCAGTACTTC.

This clone was found once. The V call is TRBV11-3, the J call TRBJ2-3; D is possibly TRBD2 (6 bases). Germline CDR1 is SGHNT and CDR2 is YENEEA. This CDR3 is 14 amino acids long. V lost 4 bases and J lost 4, with 12 bases in between. CDR3 nucleotides: TGTGCCAGCAGCTCGCGGACTACCCCAGATACGCAGTATTTT. Its protein product is CASSSRTTPDTQYF.

The CDR3 bases are TGTGCCAGCAGTTTTTCGACTAGCGAGAACACCGGGGAGCTGTTTTTT. It codes for CASSFSTSENTGELFF. This rearrangement joins TRBV6-5 to TRBJ2-2; TRBD2 aligns across 8 bases. The trim removed 4 bases at V and 1 base at J, leaving 5 bases unmatched. In germline, CDR1 is MNHEY, CDR2 SVGAGI. This CDR3 is 16 amino acids long.

This chain connects TRBV24-1 to TRBJ2-1; 9 positions agree with TRBD2. Germline lookup yields CDR1 KGHDR and CDR2 SFDVKD. The CDR3 has 15 residues. Trimming removed 7 bases from V and 7 bases from J; junction bases left unmatched: 10. CDR3 in DNA: TGTGCCACCAGCAGCAAGCGGGGGGCCGGTAATGAGCAGTTCTTC. This gives the protein CATSSKRGAGNEQFF.

The CDR3 DNA sequence: TGTGCCAGCAGGTCCGCAGCGGGCATTCAGTACTTC. Protein sequence: CASRSAAGIQYF. The chain recombines TRBV11-1 with TRBJ2-4; D perhaps matches TRBD2 (6 bases). CDR3 size: 12 residues. The germline V and J ends were trimmed by 6 bases and 9 bases, with 12 bases remaining between them. Germline assignment: CDR1 SGHAT and CDR2 FQDESV (reference sequence).

The chain is built from TRBV6-1 and TRBJ1-5; TRBD1 agrees at 11 bases. The CDR3 contains 19 residues. The V gene's germline CDR1 is MNHNS and CDR2 SASEGT. V shed 2 bases, J shed 0 bases, and the junction held 9 bases outside the gene matches. CDR3 in amino acids: CASSEIGTGGLLSNQPQHF. The CDR3 DNA reads TGTGCCAGCAGTGAAATTGGGACAGGGGGACTTCTTAGCAATCAGCCCCAGCATTTT.

The J gene is TRBJ2-7, the V gene TRBV12-3 or TRBV12-4, with a possible D match to TRBD2 (6 bases). The CDR3 is 13 amino acids. Trimming removed 6 bases from V and 5 bases from J, with 14 bases in between. This chain's CDR3 is CASRGEVINEQYF. CDR3 bases: TGTGCCAGCAGGGGGGAGGTAATCAACGAGCAGTACTTC.

The genes are TRBV7-3 and TRBJ2-7; perhaps TRBD1 as D (6 bases). The germline V gene encodes CDR1 SGHTA and CDR2 FQGTGA. The CDR3 spans 12 residues. V shed 7 bases and J shed 2 bases, with 9 bases lying between them. CDR3 in DNA: TGTGCCAGCACGGACAGAACCTACGAGCAGTACTTC. Protein: CASTDRTYEQYF.

This sequence joins TRBV19 and TRBJ1-1; D unclear. CDR1 LNHDA and CDR2 SQIVND come from the germline V gene (reference sequence). This CDR3 has 13 amino acids. V was pared by 3 bases and J by 5 bases, with 10 bases between. The CDR3 DNA reads as TGTGCCAGTAGTATTACGGTGAGGACTGAAGCTTTCTTT. The encoded protein is CASSITVRTEAFF.

V and J are TRBV7-2 and TRBJ1-5; D is undetermined. Per germline, CDR1 SGHTA and CDR2 FQGNSA. Trimming removed 2 bases from V and 4 bases from J, with 12 bases in between. CDR3 length: 15 amino acids. The CDR3 spells CASSLSGGRNQPQHF. CDR3 nucleotides: TGTGCCAGCAGCTTATCGGGCGGGCGGAATCAGCCCCAGCATTTT.

J is TRBJ2-5 and V is TRBV30; D perhaps matches TRBD1 (5 bases). Germline V lookup: CDR1 GTSNPN, CDR2 SVGIG (reference sequence). The germline V and J ends were trimmed by 1 base and 2 bases, with 17 bases remaining between them. The CDR3 has 16 residues. The CDR3 loop is CAWSGGFGTLQETQYF. The CDR3 DNA sequence: TGTGCCTGGAGTGGGGGCTTCGGTACCTTACAAGAGACCCAGTACTTC.

The chain carries TRBV4-2 and TRBJ1-2; D call uncertain. The CDR3 is made up of 12 amino acids. V was pared by 0 bases and J by 8 bases, with 7 bases between. CDR1 is LGHNA, CDR2 YNFKEQ, per germline. CDR3 nucleotide sequence: TGTGCCAGCAGCCAAGATGGTAGGGGCTACACCTTC. This encodes CASSQDGRGYTF.

The V and J genes are TRBV5-1 and TRBJ2-1, with 8 bases identical to TRBD2. V lost 6 bases and J lost 9; bases outside the gene matches: 8. CDR1 is SGHRS, CDR2 YFSETQ, per germline. CDR3 length equals 13 residues. The CDR3 DNA reads as TGCGCCAGCAACCGGCAAGCGGGAGTTGAGCAGTTCTTC. Translation gives CASNRQAGVEQFF.

The V call is TRBV5-1, the J call TRBJ2-1; 12 bases are a match to TRBD2. V shed 4 bases, J shed 4 bases, and the junction held 6 bases outside the gene matches. The germline V gene encodes CDR1 SGHRS and CDR2 YFSETQ. The CDR3 has 16 residues. CDR3: CASSPASGRGYNEQFF. For the CDR3, the DNA is TGCGCCAGCAGCCCGGCTAGCGGGAGGGGGTACAATGAGCAGTTCTTC. The full variable domain, rest sourced from reference TRBV5-1 and TRBJ2-1, is KAGVTQTPRYLIKTRGQQVTLSCSPISGHRSVSWYQQTPGQGLQFLFEYFSETQRNKGNFPGRFSGRQFSNSRSEMNVSTLELGDSALYLCASSPASGRGYNEQFFGPGTRLTVL.

V is TRBV19 and J is TRBJ2-1, with D perhaps matching TRBD2 (5 bases). Germline V gene lookup returns CDR1 LNHDA and CDR2 SQIVND (reference sequence). This CDR3 is 15 amino acids long. V shed 2 bases and J shed 6 bases, with 14 bases lying between them. The DNA of the CDR3 is TGTGCCAGTAGTATAAGCGGACCCTTTTTCAATGAGCAGTTCTTC. Translated: CASSISGPFFNEQFF. Combining the CDR3 with reference TRBV19 and TRBJ2-1 gives the whole variable domain DGGITQSPKYLFRKEGQNVTLSCEQNLNHDAMYWYRQDPGQGLRLIYYSQIVNDFQKGDIAEGYSVSREKKESFPLTVTSAQKNPTAFYLCASSISGPFFNEQFFGPGTRLTVL.

This rearrangement joins TRBV6-5 to TRBJ2-7; TRBD1 agrees at 7 bases. The CDR3 contains 15 residues. The J segment lost 5 bases and the V segment lost 6 bases, leaving 13 bases of the junction unmatched. The germline V gene encodes CDR1 MNHEY and CDR2 SVGAGI. The CDR3 DNA sequence: TGTGCCAGCAGCTCCACCGGGACAGTGATCGACGAGCAGTACTTC. Protein sequence: CASSSTGTVIDEQYF.

The gene calls are TRBV7-3 and TRBJ2-1, with D maybe TRBD2 (6 bases). CDR1 SGHTA and CDR2 FQGTGA come from the germline V gene. This CDR3 is 14 amino acids long. V shed 1 base and J shed 8 bases, with 12 bases lying between them. Here the CDR3 reads CASSLMAGRYEQFF. As DNA, the CDR3 is TGTGCCAGCAGCTTAATGGCAGGGAGGTATGAGCAGTTCTTC.

The chain combines TRBV18 with TRBJ1-1, with D possibly matching TRBD1 (6 bases). The germline V gene encodes CDR1 KGHSH and CDR2 LQKENI. The CDR3 has 14 amino acids. Deletions cut 2 bases from V and 3 bases from J, with 10 bases between. The CDR3 DNA reads as TGTGCCAGCTCACCATTGGCAGGGGACACTGAAGCTTTCTTT. It codes for CASSPLAGDTEAFF.

The genes are TRBV4-3 and TRBJ1-1; D is possibly TRBD1 (5 bases). Germline V gene lookup returns CDR1 LGHNA and CDR2 YSLEER. V lost 7 bases, J lost 10 bases, and 13 bases lay in between. The CDR3 totals 11 residues. Here the CDR3 reads CASIGEGRAFF. CDR3 sequence (DNA): TGCGCCAGCATAGGCGAGGGGAGAGCTTTCTTT.

The rearrangement joins TRBV19 to TRBJ1-3; D unresolved. Germline CDR1 reads LNHDA; CDR2 reads SQIVND (reference sequence). V shed 10 bases and J shed 0 bases, with 10 bases lying between them. There are 13 residues in the CDR3. The CDR3 nucleotides are TGTGCCATCTCACCAAACTCTGGAAACACCATATATTTT. Translation gives CAISPNSGNTIYF. The full variable domain, with the rest looked up from reference TRBV19 and TRBJ1-3, is DGGITQSPKYLFRKEGQNVTLSCEQNLNHDAMYWYRQDPGQGLRLIYYSQIVNDFQKGDIAEGYSVSREKKESFPLTVTSAQKNPTAFYLCAISPNSGNTIYFGEGSWLTVV.

V and J are TRBV4-3 and TRBJ2-3; tentative D call: TRBD2 (6 bases). The CDR3 totals 17 residues. The ends were cut back, 4 bases at V and 4 bases at J, with 21 bases in the middle. From germline, CDR1 is LGHNA and CDR2 YSLEER. The CDR3 DNA sequence: TGCGCCAGCAGCCTAGCGGTCGGCCAGAGGGATGCAGATACGCAGTATTTT. It specifies CASSLAVGQRDADTQYF.

The J gene is TRBJ2-7, the V gene TRBV18; the D is unclear. V was cut by 4 bases and J by 3 bases, with 13 bases left in between. The CDR3 runs 14 residues. Germline values: CDR1 KGHSH, CDR2 LQKENI. CDR3 nucleotide sequence: TGTGCCAGCTCACAACTTGGGCAGGACTACGAGCAGTACTTC. It encodes CASSQLGQDYEQYF.

The chain has TRBV7-3 and TRBJ2-7, with TRBD1 identical over 9 bases. Losses at the gene ends were 5 bases for V and 0 bases for J; bases not matched to a gene: 8. The CDR3 contains 16 residues. Germline lookup yields CDR1 SGHTA and CDR2 FQGTGA. In DNA form, the CDR3 reads TGTGCCAGCAGCCCCCAGGGACAGGGAGCCTCCTACGAGCAGTACTTC. Translating gives CASSPQGQGASYEQYF.

This clone was picked up a small number of times. The V gene is TRBV6-5, the J gene TRBJ1-3, with D unclear. The CDR3 has 13 amino acids. Germline values: CDR1 MNHEY, CDR2 SVGAGI. The V gene lost 3 bases and the J gene lost 4 bases, with 7 bases spanning the gap. The CDR3 protein is CASSYSMGNTIYF. Here the CDR3 DNA reads TGTGCCAGCAGTTATTCCATGGGAAACACCATATATTTT.

V gene TRBV12-5 combines with J gene TRBJ2-7; tentatively, D is TRBD1 or TRBD2 (7 bases each). The CDR3 has 14 residues. The germline V and J ends were trimmed by 5 bases and 3 bases, with 14 bases remaining between them. Germline loops: CDR1 LGHNT, CDR2 FRNRAP. The CDR3 region has the DNA TGTGCTAGTGGTCCTAGCGGACAGGACTACGAGCAGTACTTC. Translation gives CASGPSGQDYEQYF.

The chain recombines TRBV5-4 with TRBJ2-5, with TRBD1 matching 11 bases. The germline V gene encodes CDR1 SGHNT and CDR2 YYREEE (reference sequence). V shed 4 bases and J 6 bases; nucleotides not matched to a gene: 5. This CDR3 has 14 residues. The DNA for the CDR3 is TGTGCCAGCAGCCCCGGGACAGGGGGGCAGACCCAGTACTTC. Residues: CASSPGTGGQTQYF.

The chain carries TRBV7-9 and TRBJ2-2; possibly TRBD1 for D (6 bases). This CDR3 spans 18 amino acids. Deletions cut 4 bases from V and 4 bases from J, with 22 bases between. Germline assignment: CDR1 SEHNR and CDR2 FQNEAQ (reference sequence). The CDR3 DNA sequence: TGTGCCAGCAGCTCCCGTGGGCTGTCAGGGGAGCGCACCGGGGAGCTGTTTTTT. As protein: CASSSRGLSGERTGELFF. Based on the CDR3 plus reference TRBV7-9 and TRBJ2-2, the full variable domain is DTGVSQNPRHKITKRGQNVTFRCDPISEHNRLYWYRQTLGQGPEFLTYFQNEAQLEKSRLLSDRFSAERPKGSFSTLEIQRTEQGDSAMYLCASSSRGLSGERTGELFFGEGSRLTVL.